This is a list of T cell receptor beta chains from one sample in a study of cytomegalovirus exposure and HLA in healthy donors. The assay was immunoSEQ multiplex PCR, and TCRdb's table has in-frame clones only and misses some. The data hold roughly 170,000 clones, with roughly 83% observed a single time. The material sequenced was PBMCs. The receptors come from a man aged 25 to 40 in good health and CMV-seronegative. Both conserved end residues are part of each CDR3. The D gene is left open where the match is weak. The listing skips clone size in some rows; elsewhere it reads once, few, many or a size class.

V	size	J	D	DNA	CDR3
TRBV7-8	-	TRBJ2-7	TRBD1	TGTGCCAGCAGCTTAGCTTCCGGGACAGGGGGTTACGAGCAGTACTTC	CASSLASGTGGYEQYF
TRBV4-2	-	TRBJ2-5	TRBD2	TGTGCCAGCAGCCAAGGGGGCAGGGGCTCGCGGGGGGTCGAAGAGACCCAGTACTTC	CASSQGGRGSRGVEETQYF
TRBV7-2	-	TRBJ2-7	-	TGTGCCAGCAGCTTAGTAGGCGGGAACGAGCAGTACTTC	CASSLVGGNEQYF
TRBV6-5	-	TRBJ2-7	-	TGTGCCAGCAGTAGAGCGGACCCCGGAGGCTACGAGCAGTACTTC	CASSRADPGGYEQYF
TRBV7-9	-	TRBJ2-1	-	TGTGCCAGCAGCTTAGGTCACAGGGTCTACAATAAGCAGTTCTTC	CASSLGHRVYNKQFF
TRBV5-1	once	TRBJ2-2	TRBD1	TGCGCCAGCAGCAGCAGGGGGTACACCGGGGAGCTGTTTTTT	CASSSRGYTGELFF
TRBV28	few	TRBJ2-3	TRBD2	TGTGCCAGCAGTTCTAGCGGGGGCAGCACAGATACGCAGTATTTT	CASSSSGGSTDTQYF
TRBV27	-	TRBJ2-7	-	TGTGCCAGCCGCCCCAATACCAACTATATCTCCTACGAGCAGTACTTC	CASRPNTNYISYEQYF
TRBV5-6	-	TRBJ2-3	TRBD1	TGTGCCAGCAGCTTTGGGACAGGGTTAGATACGCAGTATTTT	CASSFGTGLDTQYF
TRBV4-2	once	TRBJ1-2	TRBD1	TGTGCCAGCAGTTCCGGACAGGGGTATGGCTACACCTTC	CASSSGQGYGYTF
TRBV11-3	-	TRBJ2-7	TRBD2	TGTGCCAGCAACCCCGGGACTAGCGACTACGAGCAGTACTTC	CASNPGTSDYEQYF
TRBV27	few	TRBJ1-6	-	TGTGCCAGCAGTTTGGACTTTCGGGATTCACCCCTCCACTTT	CASSLDFRDSPLHF
TRBV11-2	-	TRBJ2-5	-	TGTGCCAGCAGCCCCTTGGGGGGTAGGGAGACCCAGTACTTC	CASSPLGGRETQYF
TRBV7-9	few	TRBJ2-2	TRBD1	TGTGCCAGCAGCTTCTCGCAGGGGGCGTTTGGTGGGGAGCTGTTTTTT	CASSFSQGAFGGELFF
TRBV5-1	-	TRBJ1-5	TRBD1	TGCGCCACCCATTTCACCCGGGACAGGGGTTTAAGGGGCAATCAGCCCCAGCATTTT	CATHFTRDRGLRGNQPQHF
TRBV7-9	-	TRBJ2-7	-	TGTGCCAGCAGCCGCGAATTGGACGAGCAGTACTTC	CASSRELDEQYF
TRBV6-1	-	TRBJ1-2	TRBD1	TGTGCCAGCAGGGACAGGGGCTTTGGCTACACCTTC	CASRDRGFGYTF
TRBV7-8	-	TRBJ2-1	TRBD2	TGTGCCAGCAGCCCCGGACTAGAAACCTACAATGAGCAGTTCTTC	CASSPGLETYNEQFF
TRBV2	-	TRBJ2-4	-	TGTGCCGGGAAGGCCAGGGTAGCCAAAAACATTCAGTACTTC	CAGKARVAKNIQYF
TRBV6-5	-	TRBJ2-1	TRBD1	TGTGCCACCGCTCGACAGGGGGATTGGGGGGAGCAGTTCTTC	CATARQGDWGEQFF
TRBV5-1	-	TRBJ2-7	-	TGCGCCAGCAGCTTGGGTCAGGGGTTCTCCTACGAGCAGTACTTC	CASSLGQGFSYEQYF
TRBV6-1	-	TRBJ1-5	TRBD1	TGTGCCAGCAATAGGGGGCAGGGGCAGCCCCAGCATTTT	CASNRGQGQPQHF
TRBV5-6	-	TRBJ1-1	-	TGTGCCAGCAGGTCATGGGGGCTACTAAGGACTGAAGCTTTCTTT	CASRSWGLLRTEAFF
TRBV7-9	-	TRBJ2-7	TRBD2	TGTGCCAGCAGCGGGGGAGGGGTAGTTTCACACGAGCAGTACTTC	CASSGGGVVSHEQYF
TRBV19	-	TRBJ2-4	-	TGTGCCAGTAGTTCTACCCGGGGACTAGCCAAAAACATTCAGTACTTC	CASSSTRGLAKNIQYF
TRBV21-1	-	TRBJ1-2	-	TGTGCCAAGGACAGGGGCGACCCCGGAGTTGGCTACACCTTC	CAKDRGDPGVGYTF
TRBV6-1	-	TRBJ2-7	-	TGTGCCAGCAGTGAAAGCGGGACAGGTTCCTACGAGCAGTACTTC	CASSESGTGSYEQYF
TRBV29-1	-	TRBJ2-7	TRBD1	TGCAGCGTTGAACAGAGACAGGGGGCCGCCTACGAGCAGTACTTC	CSVEQRQGAAYEQYF
TRBV7-7	-	TRBJ2-1	TRBD1	TGTGCTAGCAGCCCCAGACAGGGGGCCCAGCAGTTCTTC	CASSPRQGAQQFF
TRBV10-3	-	TRBJ2-3	TRBD1	TGTGCCATCAGTGAGTCTCCGGGACAGGGGGCAGATACGCAGTATTTT	CAISESPGQGADTQYF
TRBV6-9	few	TRBJ2-1	TRBD2	TGTGCCAGCAGCCACGCACCGGGACAGGGGGGACTAGCGGGACACAATGAGCAGTTCTTC	CASSHAPGQGGLAGHNEQFF
TRBV7-6	-	TRBJ2-1	TRBD2	TGTGCCAGCAGCTTAAATAGTGCGGGAGTCAATGAGCAGTTCTTC	CASSLNSAGVNEQFF
TRBV9	-	TRBJ2-3	-	TGTGCCAGCAGCGTGCAGGGGACCAACACAGATACGCAGTATTTT	CASSVQGTNTDTQYF
TRBV7-3	-	TRBJ2-7	-	TGTGCCAGCAGCTTCCCCCAAGGGACTTCGGGACTCTACGAGCAGTACTTC	CASSFPQGTSGLYEQYF
TRBV19	-	TRBJ2-7	TRBD1	TGTGCCAGTAACGCAGCCCAGGGGGCCTCCTACGAGCAGTACTTC	CASNAAQGASYEQYF
TRBV4-1	-	TRBJ1-1	-	TGCGCCAGCAGCCAAATTTCCATGAACACTGAAGCTTTCTTT	CASSQISMNTEAFF
TRBV7-9	few	TRBJ2-1	-	TGTGCCAGCAGCCTGGCGGGTATCTACAATGAGCAGTTCTTC	CASSLAGIYNEQFF
TRBV9	-	TRBJ2-7	TRBD1	TGTGCCAGCAGCCCAACAAACAGGGGCGACTACGAGCAGTACTTC	CASSPTNRGDYEQYF
TRBV5-1	-	TRBJ2-7	-	TGCGCCAGCAGCTTGTTTCACGGAGACTACGAGCAGTACTTC	CASSLFHGDYEQYF
TRBV19	-	TRBJ2-7	-	TGTGCCAGTAGCCCGAGGCGGGGATCCTACGAGCAGTACTTC	CASSPRRGSYEQYF
TRBV12-5	-	TRBJ2-2	TRBD2	TGTGCTAGTGGTTTGCTGTCTTCTACGGGAGGGAACACCGGGGAGCTGTTTTTT	CASGLLSSTGGNTGELFF
TRBV5-1	-	TRBJ1-4	TRBD1	TGCGCCAGCAGCAGGGGACAGAGGGACGAAAAACTGTTTTTT	CASSRGQRDEKLFF
TRBV21-1	once	TRBJ2-5	-	TGTGCCAGCAGCAAAGGCACCACCGGGACAGGGCTTGTGTTGCGGTTGTGGGAGCAGTACTTC	CASSKGTTGTGLVLRLWEQYF
TRBV28	-	TRBJ2-1	TRBD2	TGTGCCAGCAGTTCACCAACGACTAGCGGGGGGTTCTCCTACAATGAGCAGTTCTTC	CASSSPTTSGGFSYNEQFF
TRBV2	-	TRBJ1-6	-	TGTGCCAGCAGTGATGGAGGGAGCTCCTATAATTCACCCCTCCACTTT	CASSDGGSSYNSPLHF
TRBV9	once	TRBJ2-3	TRBD2	TGTGCCAGCAGCGTAGGGCTAGCGGGAGGGAGCACAGATACGCAGTATTTT	CASSVGLAGGSTDTQYF
TRBV6-6	-	TRBJ2-2	-	TGTGCCAGCAGTTACTCTGGGACTGCGAACACCGGGGAGCTGTTTTTT	CASSYSGTANTGELFF
TRBV6-6	once	TRBJ1-1	TRBD1	TGTGCCAGCAGTTCCGGACAGGGCGGTATGAACACTGAAGCTTTCTTT	CASSSGQGGMNTEAFF
TRBV5-1	-	TRBJ1-1	-	TGCGCCAGCAGCCCCGAGGGCACTGAAGCTTTCTTT	CASSPEGTEAFF
TRBV7-9	-	TRBJ2-1	TRBD1	TGTTCCAGCAGCCGGGGACAGGGGAATGAGCAGTTCTTC	CSSSRGQGNEQFF
TRBV14	once	TRBJ1-4	-	TGTGCCAGCAGCCAAAAAAGGAGTACGGGAAAACTGTTTTTT	CASSQKRSTGKLFF
TRBV2	-	TRBJ2-1	TRBD1	TGTGCCAGCAGTGGTGGATCAGGGGGCCTCTCCTACAATGAGCAGTTCTTC	CASSGGSGGLSYNEQFF
TRBV6-8	-	TRBJ1-5	TRBD1	TGTGCCAGCAGCCGCGGGACAGTATATAGCAATCAGCCCCAGCATTTT	CASSRGTVYSNQPQHF
TRBV19	-	TRBJ1-5	-	TGTGCCAGTTATGACAGGAGTAGCAATCAGCCCCAGCATTTT	CASYDRSSNQPQHF
TRBV10-1	once	TRBJ2-7	TRBD2	TGCGCCAGCAGACTAGCGGGACAGATTCAGTCCTACGAGCAGTACTTC	CASRLAGQIQSYEQYF
TRBV7-9	-	TRBJ1-2	-	TGTGCCAGCAGCTTAGCCGTTGGACAGCAGCTTAACTATGGCTACACCTTC	CASSLAVGQQLNYGYTF
TRBV29-1	-	TRBJ2-1	TRBD2	TGCAGCGTTGACCGAGCGGGAGGGCCTTTCAATGAGCAGTTCTTC	CSVDRAGGPFNEQFF
TRBV11-3	-	TRBJ2-2	-	TGTGCCAGCAGCTTAGTGGCAGGCTTAACCGGGGAGCTGTTTTTT	CASSLVAGLTGELFF
TRBV2	-	TRBJ2-2	-	TGTGCCAGCAGTATTTGGACAGCGAACACCGGGGAGCTGTTTTTT	CASSIWTANTGELFF
TRBV27	-	TRBJ2-7	TRBD2	TGTGCCAGCAGCCTACTTGGGACTATCGGTACCTACGAGCAGTACTTC	CASSLLGTIGTYEQYF